This T cell receptor (beta chain) was captured by sequencing in a study of cytomegalovirus exposure and HLA in healthy donors. Study details: A prior analysis found 117 million unique TCR beta sequences from 150 million to 200 million T cells. Researchers found that roughly 80% of just under 400 genotyped donors fell within the Caucasian-associated ancestry cluster. Study-wide points: Within an earlier analysis, most TCR beta V segments proved productive either about 87% or about 30% of the time.

The primer mix had 60 Vbeta and 13 Jbeta primers. Clones were read by immunoSEQ multiplex PCR, and TCRdb kept only the in-frame ones, dropping some. The data show under 150,000 clones, around 73% seen once. Germline V gene data show CDR1 as LNHDA and CDR2 as SQIVND (reference sequence). CDR3 length: 15 residues. V gave up 4 bases and J gave up 3 bases, with 16 bases separating them. Of note for this clone: The antigen is undetermined.

This receptor was identified in a woman aged 30 to 39 in good health and CMV-seropositive. Sequenced input: PBMCs. The V gene is TRBV19, the J gene TRBJ2-7; the D gene is possibly TRBD2 (6 bases). The CDR3, as DNA: TGTGCCAGTAGTAGGCGGGAATCCTCTCTCTACGAGCAGTACTTC. Protein sequence: CASSRRESSLYEQYF.